Below are 13 T cell receptor beta chains sequenced from a single sample in a study of T cell repertoires in cytomegalovirus infection. TCRdb redid the calling of the reads with MiXCR, one entry per CDR3 protein. The repertoire holds around 530,000 distinct CDR3 sequences, with about 15% as singletons. Sequenced input: CD8+ T cells from PBMCs. Every receptor here comes from a human donor in good health (CMV status not recorded). Some clones in this sample may be carry-over from other donors' samples.

V and J are TRBV5-8 and TRBJ2-7; the match to TRBD2 covers 12 bases. After removal of 4 bases from V and 4 bases from J, the junction contained 6 bases not matched to a gene. This CDR3 is 15 amino acids long. Germline V gives CDR1 SGHTS, CDR2 YDEGEE. DNA for the CDR3: TGTGCCAGCAGCCCTACTAGCGGGAGGAGGTACGAGCAGTACTTC. Encoded protein: CASSPTSGRRYEQYF.

The V and J genes are TRBV9 and TRBJ2-1; 7 bases line up with TRBD2. The CDR3 has 15 residues. The J segment lost 4 bases and the V segment lost 3 bases, leaving 7 bases of the junction unmatched. The germline V gene encodes CDR1 SGDLS and CDR2 YYNGEE. CDR3 DNA: TGTGCCAGCAGCGGCCCGGGACTATCATACAATGAGCAGTTCTTC. Amino acids: CASSGPGLSYNEQFF.

This clonotype showed up just a few times. The chain has TRBV29-1 and TRBJ2-1; 9 bases align to TRBD2. CDR1 is SQVTM, CDR2 ANQGSEA, per germline. V lost 4 bases and J lost 0; bases outside the gene matches: 7. This CDR3 has 16 amino acids. DNA for the CDR3: TGCAGCGTTGGATTAGCGGGAGCTAGCTCCTACAATGAGCAGTTCTTC. This sequence encodes CSVGLAGASSYNEQFF.

The chain couples TRBV4-1 to TRBJ2-7; D is possibly TRBD2 (7 bases). The germline V gene encodes CDR1 MGHRA and CDR2 YSYEKL. Trimming removed 4 bases at V and 6 bases at J, with 16 bases between. The CDR3 has 14 residues. The CDR3 sequence is CASSRGAGEGEQYF. CDR3 sequence (DNA): TGCGCCAGCAGCCGGGGGGCGGGAGAGGGCGAGCAGTACTTC.

This clonotype was counted between two and nine times. This rearrangement joins TRBV27 to TRBJ1-5, with D hard to call. CDR1 and CDR2 from the germline V gene are MNHEY and SMNVEV (reference sequence). Trimming cost V 2 bases and J 4 bases, with 6 bases left between them. This CDR3 comprises 13 residues. The CDR3 nucleotides read TGTGCCAGCAGTTTAGTACAGAATCAGCCCCAGCATTTT. Protein product: CASSLVQNQPQHF.

This clonotype was seen repeatedly, ten times or more. The chain employs TRBV7-9 and TRBJ1-1; tentative D call: TRBD1 (5 bases). In germline, CDR1 is SEHNR, CDR2 FQNEAQ (reference sequence). Trimming took off 5 bases at V and 4 bases at J, with 14 bases between the two ends. There are 14 residues in the CDR3. The CDR3: CASSISPGGTEAFF. The DNA for the CDR3 is TGTGCCAGCAGCATTAGCCCCGGGGGCACTGAAGCTTTCTTT.

This sequence joins TRBV7-4 and TRBJ2-2, with D unresolved. The CDR3 extends over 13 amino acids. Germline V CDR1 and CDR2: SGHVT, SQSDAQ. V was pared by 4 bases and J by 14 bases, with 17 bases between. CDR3 DNA sequence: TGTGCCAGCAGCTGGCTAAACACCGGGTTTCTGTTTTTT. Amino acids: CASSWLNTGFLFF.

This rearrangement joins TRBV6-5 to TRBJ1-4; D perhaps matches TRBD1 (6 bases). Trimming shortened V by 5 bases and J by 8 bases, and 18 bases separated the two germline ends. The length of the CDR3 is 15 residues. Germline V gene lookup returns CDR1 MNHEY and CDR2 SVGAGI. Here the CDR3 DNA reads TGTGCCAGCAGTCGCACAGGGTCGGTGGGCGAAAAACTGTTTTTT. Its protein product is CASSRTGSVGEKLFF.

The chain has TRBV6-5 and TRBJ2-7, with 9 positions matching TRBD1. V lost 4 bases and J lost 6; bases outside the gene matches: 7. The CDR3 totals 14 residues. Germline loops: CDR1 MNHEY, CDR2 SVGAGI. Here the CDR3 DNA reads TGTGCCAGCAGTTCCCTCGGACAGGGGATCGAGCAGTACTTC. As protein: CASSSLGQGIEQYF.

This clonotype was detected many times. The CDR3, as DNA: TGTGCCAGCAGCTTTGAACTGGTCGGGCTAGACTTAGATACGCAGTATTTT. It translates to CASSFELVGLDLDTQYF. The chain recombines TRBV7-8 with TRBJ2-3, with no clear D. The CDR3 runs 17 residues. Germline lookup yields CDR1 SGHVS and CDR2 FQNEAQ. The germline V and J ends were trimmed by 3 bases and 5 bases, with 21 bases remaining between them.

This clonotype was counted ten times or more. The chain combines TRBV11-2 with TRBJ1-1; a weak D match, TRBD1 (6 bases). Germline CDR1 SGHAT, CDR2 FQNNGV. The CDR3 consists of 15 residues. Trimming took off 3 bases at V and 2 bases at J, with 13 bases between the two ends. The CDR3 loop is CASSLRFGGNTEAFF. The CDR3 DNA sequence: TGTGCCAGCAGCTTGAGGTTCGGGGGCAACACTGAAGCTTTCTTT.

This clonotype was counted between two and nine times. The chain uses TRBV29-1 and TRBJ2-1, with D maybe TRBD2 (6 bases). The CDR3 runs 16 residues. V lost 1 base, J lost 2 bases, and 15 bases lay in between. Germline loops: CDR1 SQVTM, CDR2 ANQGSEA. The CDR3 sequence is CSVEGVSGPTYNEQFF. The CDR3 DNA is TGCAGCGTTGAAGGAGTAAGCGGGCCCACCTACAATGAGCAGTTCTTC.

This clonotype has a count of ten or more. The V call is TRBV11-1, the J call TRBJ2-2; D gene ambiguous. Germline values: CDR1 SGHAT, CDR2 FQDESV (reference sequence). Trimming left V 5 bases short and J 4 bases short, with 17 bases between. CDR3 length: 16 residues. The CDR3 region is CASSPQSETRTGELFF. The CDR3 bases are TGTGCCAGCAGCCCCCAGTCGGAGACTCGCACCGGGGAGCTGTTTTTT.